The following is a T cell receptor (beta chain) sequence with its context. The sample carries other DNA sequences with the same CDR3. The CDR3 has 15 amino acids. Germline V gene data show CDR1 as SGHTA and CDR2 as FQGNSA. Trimming pared 0 bases from V and 2 bases from J, leaving 9 bases between. The source of the sample is a study of blood T cell repertoires in COVID-19. Study overall: The study drew acute and convalescent COVID-19 samples from the United States, Italy and Spain. PBMCs, B-cell-depleted T cells, or T cells provided the cDNA or gDNA that made up the material.

Under the authors' procedure: Researchers report that nucleated cell counts were estimated from reference gene primer amplification. Assay used: immunoSEQ multiplex PCR; TCRdb lists only in-frame clones, some missing. V, J and clone size reflect that table, while D and trimming were determined from the DNA. The repertoire holds roughly 96,000 clones, with 70% to 90% as singletons. Sequencing used peripheral blood. The clonotype originates from a man between 60 and 70 years old with acute or convalescent COVID-19. J is TRBJ2-3 and V is TRBV7-2, with a tentative D call TRBD2 (6 bases). CDR3 DNA: TGTGCCAGCAGCTTAGCGGGGGGTAACACAGATACGCAGTATTTT. It encodes CASSLAGGNTDTQYF.